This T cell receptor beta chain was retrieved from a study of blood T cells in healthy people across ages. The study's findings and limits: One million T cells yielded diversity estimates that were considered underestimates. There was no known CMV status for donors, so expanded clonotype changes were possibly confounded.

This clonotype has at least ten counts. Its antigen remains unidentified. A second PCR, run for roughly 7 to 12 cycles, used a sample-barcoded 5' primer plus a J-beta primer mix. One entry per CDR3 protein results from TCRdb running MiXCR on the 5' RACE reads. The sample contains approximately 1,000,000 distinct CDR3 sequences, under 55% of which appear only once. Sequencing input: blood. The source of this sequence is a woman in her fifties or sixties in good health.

The CDR3 sequence is CASSYGRNNEQFF. In DNA form, the CDR3 reads TGTGCCAGCAGTTACGGGCGGAATAATGAGCAGTTCTTC. V is TRBV6-2 or TRBV6-3 and J is TRBJ2-1; D ambiguous. The CDR3 covers 13 residues. V gave up 2 bases and J gave up 7 bases, with 9 bases separating them. Germline V gives CDR1 MNHEY, CDR2 SVGEGT.